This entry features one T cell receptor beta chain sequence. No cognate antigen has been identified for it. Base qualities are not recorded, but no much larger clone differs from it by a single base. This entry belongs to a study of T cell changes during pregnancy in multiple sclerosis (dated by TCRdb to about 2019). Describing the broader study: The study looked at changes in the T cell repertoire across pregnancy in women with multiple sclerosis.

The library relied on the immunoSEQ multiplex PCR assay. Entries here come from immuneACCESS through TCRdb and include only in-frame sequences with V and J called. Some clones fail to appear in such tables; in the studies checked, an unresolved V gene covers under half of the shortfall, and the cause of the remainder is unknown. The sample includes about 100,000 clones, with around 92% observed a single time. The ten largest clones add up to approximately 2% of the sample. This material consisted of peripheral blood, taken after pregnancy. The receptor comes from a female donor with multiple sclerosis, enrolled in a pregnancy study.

CDR3 sequence: CASSLGMELSYEQYF. The nucleotide sequence reads as follows: TGTGCCAGCAGCTTAGGGATGGAGCTATCCTACGAGCAGTACTTC. The sequence joins TRBV11-1 to TRBJ2-7; too little of a D gene remains to name it. V sheds 1 base and J sheds 1 base, leaving 11 bases between their ends. The CDR3 covers 15 residues, taking in both the cysteine and the phenylalanine. The CDR3 DNA has 45 bases and is translated from base 1. CDR1 and CDR2, looked up from the germline V gene (reference sequence), are SGHAT and FQDESV.